Listed here is a single TCR beta chain. Use of 60 Vbeta and 13 Jbeta primers characterized the PCR. This table comes from immunoSEQ multiplex PCR, and its TCRdb copy is limited to in-frame clones, with some not included. The sample includes 100,000 to 150,000 clones, 72% seen only once; the top ten take approximately 3.8%. This sample stems from a study of cytomegalovirus exposure and HLA in healthy donors. The sequence was obtained from a man younger than 45 in good health and CMV-seronegative. Material for sequencing was PBMCs.

CDR3 region: CASSEFGLSSGNTIYF. CDR3 DNA: TGTGCCAGCAGTGAATTTGGGCTATCATCTGGAAACACCATATATTTT. This chain uses TRBV25-1 with TRBJ1-3, with D unclear. CDR3 length: 16 amino acids. V lost 1 base to trimming and J lost 1 base, with 11 bases between them. In germline, CDR1 is MGHDK, CDR2 SYGVNS.